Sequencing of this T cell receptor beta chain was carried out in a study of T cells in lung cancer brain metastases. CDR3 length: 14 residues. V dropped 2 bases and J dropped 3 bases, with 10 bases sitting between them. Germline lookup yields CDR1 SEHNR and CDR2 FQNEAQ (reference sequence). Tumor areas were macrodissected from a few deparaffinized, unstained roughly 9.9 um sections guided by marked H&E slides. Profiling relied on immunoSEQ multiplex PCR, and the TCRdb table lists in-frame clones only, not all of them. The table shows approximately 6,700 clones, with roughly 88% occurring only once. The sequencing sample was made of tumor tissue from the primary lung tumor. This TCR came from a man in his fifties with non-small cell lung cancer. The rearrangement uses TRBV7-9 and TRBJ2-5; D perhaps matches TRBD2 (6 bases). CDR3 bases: TGTGCCAGCAGCTTAATTGGAGGGAAAGAGACCCAGTACTTC. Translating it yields CASSLIGGKETQYF.